Listed below are T cell receptor beta chains from one sample, sequenced in a study of shared clonotypes between healthy human individuals. Assay used: immunoSEQ multiplex PCR; TCRdb lists only in-frame clones, some missing. In the table there are a few million clones, approximately 96% of which are singletons. Source material: naive CD4+ T cells sorted from blood. The receptor source for this set is a young man in good health. Both conserved end residues are part of each CDR3. The D gene is left open where the match is weak. Not every row has a clone size; where given, it reads once, few, many or a size class.

cdr3_nt cdr3_aa d_call cdr3_length j_call clone_size v_call
TGTGCCAGCAGCTTAGGGGCGGAGAACACTGAAGCTTTCTTT CASSLGAENTEAFF . 14 TRBJ1-1 . TRBV11-2
TGTGCCAGCAGCGCCGGGACTAGCGGGAGGGCCGAATTGGGGTACGAGCAGTACTTC CASSAGTSGRAELGYEQYF TRBD2 19 TRBJ2-7 . TRBV9
TGTGCCATCAGTGAGTTACTAGCGGGAGGGCCGGATGAGCAGTTCTTC CAISELLAGGPDEQFF TRBD2 16 TRBJ2-1 . TRBV10-3
TGTGCCAGCAGCGGAGGCACCGGGGTTGAGACCCAGTACTTC CASSGGTGVETQYF . 14 TRBJ2-5 . TRBV7-2
TGCGCCAGCAGCTTGGGAAGAGTTTATAATTCACCCCTCCACTTT CASSLGRVYNSPLHF . 15 TRBJ1-6 . TRBV5-1
TGCGCATGTTTGGAGCTAGCGGGGTCAAAGAGTGAGCAGTTCTTC CACLELAGSKSEQFF TRBD2 15 TRBJ2-1 . TRBV10-2
TGTGCCAGCAGCACCAAGACAGGGTTCGGAGGCTATGGCTACACCTTC CASSTKTGFGGYGYTF TRBD1 16 TRBJ1-2 . TRBV13
TGTGCCAGCAGTTCTAGCAATACGCAGTATTTT CASSSSNTQYF . 11 TRBJ2-3 . TRBV6-5
TGTGCCAGTAGTCCCGATGACAGGAACACCGGGGAGCTGTTTTTT CASSPDDRNTGELFF . 15 TRBJ2-2 . TRBV19
TGTGCCAGCATGGTACTAGCGGGAGGCTACGAGCAGTACTTC CASMVLAGGYEQYF TRBD2 14 TRBJ2-7 . TRBV27
TGTGCCAGCAGTATTCAGGGGCCCGACGGGCCCCGGTATTTT CASSIQGPDGPRYF . 14 TRBJ2-3 . TRBV6-4
TGCAGCGTTGGGGGGAGGCCTATGGGCTACACCTTC CSVGGRPMGYTF . 12 TRBJ1-2 . TRBV29-1
TGTGCCAGCTCACGGGAATTAAACGATGGCTACACCTTC CASSRELNDGYTF . 13 TRBJ1-2 . TRBV18
TGTGCCAGCAGCTGGGGTCAGGGGGCGAACACCGGGGAGCTGTTTTTT CASSWGQGANTGELFF TRBD1 16 TRBJ2-2 . TRBV5-4
TGCGCCAGCAGCTCAATGTGGCGGGGGGACAATGAGCAGTTCTTC CASSSMWRGDNEQFF TRBD2 15 TRBJ2-1 . TRBV5-1
TGTGCTAGTGGTGGGGGACAGGGAGGCTACGAGCAGTACTTC CASGGGQGGYEQYF TRBD1 14 TRBJ2-7 . TRBV12-5
TGTGCCTGGAGACCCACTTTCCTTGCGAACACCGGGGAGCTGTTTTTT CAWRPTFLANTGELFF . 16 TRBJ2-2 . TRBV30
TGCGCCAGCAGCTTGGCGGACAGTTACAATGAGCAGTTCTTC CASSLADSYNEQFF . 14 TRBJ2-1 . TRBV5-1
TGTGCCATCAGGACATTGATCGGGAGCTCTGGAAACACCATATATTTT CAIRTLIGSSGNTIYF . 16 TRBJ1-3 . TRBV10-3
TGTGCCTGGAGTCCTCCCCGGGGGACAGGCGGGGTGTCCTCCTACAATGAGCAGTTCTTC CAWSPPRGTGGVSSYNEQFF TRBD1 20 TRBJ2-1 . TRBV30
TGTGCCAGCAGCTTGGTTAGGGGGCCCTACGAGCAGTACTTC CASSLVRGPYEQYF TRBD1 14 TRBJ2-7 . TRBV5-6
TGTGCCAGCAGTGAAGCCACTAACTATGGCTACACCTTC CASSEATNYGYTF . 13 TRBJ1-2 . TRBV6-1
TGCGCCAGCAGCCAAGGTCCGGGACAGGGGCCGTTTTTGTTTTTT CASSQGPGQGPFLFF TRBD1 15 TRBJ1-4 . TRBV4-1
TGTGCCAGTACCCTGGTGTGGGGGTTCGACACTGAAGCTTTCTTT CASTLVWGFDTEAFF . 15 TRBJ1-1 . TRBV19
TGTGCCATCAGTGGACAGGGAGCCTACGAGCAGTACTTC CAISGQGAYEQYF TRBD1 13 TRBJ2-7 . TRBV10-3
TGTGCCACCAAAGATAAAAGCTCTTACGAGCAGTACTTC CATKDKSSYEQYF . 13 TRBJ2-7 . TRBV6-5
TGCGCCAGCAGTCGGACAGGGGATAATGAAAAACTGTTTTTT CASSRTGDNEKLFF TRBD1 14 TRBJ1-4 . TRBV5-1
TGTGCCAGCAGCGGACCCTTATCTAACTCTGGAAACACCATATATTTT CASSGPLSNSGNTIYF . 16 TRBJ1-3 . TRBV9
TGTGCCAGCAGCCCCGGTCCGGGGTTGGAGACCCAGTACTTC CASSPGPGLETQYF . 14 TRBJ2-5 . TRBV5-4
TGCGCCAGCAGCCTCGGGACTGCTGAGTCACCCCTCCACTTT CASSLGTAESPLHF . 14 TRBJ1-6 . TRBV5-1
TGCGCCAGCAGCCAAGATAGGAGAGAGGCGGGCTACGAGCAGTACTTC CASSQDRREAGYEQYF . 16 TRBJ2-7 . TRBV4-1
TGTGCCAGCAGTGAGAGAACCGGGGAGCTGTTTTTT CASSERTGELFF . 12 TRBJ2-2 once TRBV25-1
TGTGCCACCGTACGGCGATCGGGGAATGAGCAGTTCTTC CATVRRSGNEQFF . 13 TRBJ2-1 . TRBV6-5
TGTGCCAGTAGTATTCCGGGAAATTCACCCCTCCACTTT CASSIPGNSPLHF . 13 TRBJ1-6 . TRBV19
TGTGCCAGCAGCGCAAACATGAACACTGAAGCTTTCTTT CASSANMNTEAFF . 13 TRBJ1-1 . TRBV6-1
TGTGCCAGCAGTCGGGACAGGGGGAACAATGAGCAGTTCTTC CASSRDRGNNEQFF TRBD1 14 TRBJ2-1 . TRBV28
TGTGCCAGCAGTTTAGAGGCCAGTACCTACGAGCAGTACTTC CASSLEASTYEQYF . 14 TRBJ2-7 . TRBV28
TGCGCCAGCAGCGCCTTGACAGGGATTAATGAAAAACTGTTTTTT CASSALTGINEKLFF TRBD1 15 TRBJ1-4 . TRBV5-1
TGCGCCAGCAGCTTCGTAGCGGGGACGTACGAGCAGTACTTC CASSFVAGTYEQYF TRBD2 14 TRBJ2-7 once TRBV5-1
TGTGCCACTCGGGGGGAGCAGTACTTC CATRGEQYF . 9 TRBJ2-7 . TRBV6-5